Listed below are T cell receptor beta chains from one sample, sequenced in a study of identical twins. TCRdb re-called the 5' RACE reads with MiXCR, one entry per CDR3 protein. In the table there are roughly 1,500,000 distinct CDR3 sequences, about 32% of which are singletons. Specimen: cord blood. The receptors stem from a newborn girl in good health. Both conserved end residues are part of each CDR3. The D gene is left open where the match is weak. Not all rows give a size; the values are once, few, many and, for expanded clones, a class.

d_gene	v_gene	j_gene	abundance	CDR3aa	CDR3nt
TRBD1	TRBV27	TRBJ2-7	many	CASSSLGTGANEQYF	TGTGCCAGCAGCAGCCTAGGGACAGGGGCTAACGAGCAGTACTTC
TRBD1	TRBV7-8	TRBJ1-1	few	CASSLAPRGRRNTEAFF	TGTGCCAGCAGCTTAGCACCCAGGGGGCGAAGGAACACTGAAGCTTTCTTT
TRBD1	TRBV28	TRBJ2-2	NA	CASSLLAGTGNTGELFF	TGTGCCAGCAGTTTATTGGCCGGGACAGGGAACACCGGGGAGCTGTTTTTT
NA	TRBV27	TRBJ2-7	many	CASSLSGSLYEQYF	TGTGCCAGCAGTTTAAGCGGCAGCCTCTACGAGCAGTACTTC
NA	TRBV27	TRBJ2-6	NA	CASSSPQIGPSGANVLTF	TGTGCCAGCAGTTCTCCCCAAATAGGTCCCTCTGGGGCCAACGTCCTGACTTTC
TRBD2	TRBV2	TRBJ2-7	NA	CASRPPGLAGFYEQYF	TGTGCCAGCAGGCCACCGGGACTAGCGGGGTTCTACGAGCAGTACTTC
NA	TRBV7-9	TRBJ1-2	NA	CASSLAVGPCRQGGYTF	TGTGCCAGCAGCTTAGCGGTGGGCCCCTGTCGTCAAGGTGGCTACACCTTC
NA	TRBV19	TRBJ2-5	many	CASSIQGRETQYF	TGTGCCAGCAGTATTCAGGGGCGAGAGACCCAGTACTTC
TRBD1	TRBV4-2	TRBJ1-2	few	CASSQERDRGGYTF	TGTGCCAGCAGCCAAGAACGGGACAGGGGAGGCTACACCTTC
NA	TRBV2	TRBJ2-1	NA	CASSEAPLGGVNEQFF	TGTGCCAGCAGTGAAGCCCCTCTGGGAGGAGTCAATGAGCAGTTCTTC